This TCR beta chain appears in the sequencing data of a study of T cell responses to AZD1222 COVID-19 vaccine. The study, taken as a whole, reports: Donors skewed white British and female; clonal diversity was possibly underestimated.

A remark on this clone: Its specificity is not known.

Clones were read by immunoSEQ multiplex PCR, and TCRdb kept only the in-frame ones, dropping some. This table holds roughly 86,000 clones, less than 85% found once. The sample in question was peripheral blood, obtained 28 days after the second AZD1222 dose. The clonotype originates from an adult who received the AZD1222 COVID-19 vaccine.

The CDR3 sequence: CARGGSGNTGELFF. CDR3 coding DNA: TGTGCCAGGGGTGGTAGCGGGAACACCGGGGAGCTGTTTTTT. The chain carries TRBV7-3 and TRBJ2-2; TRBD2 is a possible D gene (6 bases). Germline V CDR1 and CDR2: SGHTA, FQGTGA. Trimming pared 9 bases from V and 1 base from J, leaving 12 bases between. This CDR3 is built from 14 residues.